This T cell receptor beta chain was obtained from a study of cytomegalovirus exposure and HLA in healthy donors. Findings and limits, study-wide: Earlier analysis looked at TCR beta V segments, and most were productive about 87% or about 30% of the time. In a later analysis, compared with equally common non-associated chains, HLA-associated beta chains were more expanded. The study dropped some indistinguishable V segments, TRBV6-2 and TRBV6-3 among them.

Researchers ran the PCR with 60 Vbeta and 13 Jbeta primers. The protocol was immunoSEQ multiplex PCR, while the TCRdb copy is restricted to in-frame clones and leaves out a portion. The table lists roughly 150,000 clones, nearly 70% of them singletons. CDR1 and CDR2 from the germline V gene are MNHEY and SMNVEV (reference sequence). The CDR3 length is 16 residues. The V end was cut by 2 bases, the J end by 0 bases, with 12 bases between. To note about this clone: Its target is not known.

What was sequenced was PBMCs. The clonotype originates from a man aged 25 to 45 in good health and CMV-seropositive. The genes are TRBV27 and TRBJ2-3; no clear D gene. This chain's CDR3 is CASSLGPSWSTDTQYF. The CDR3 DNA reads TGTGCCAGCAGTTTAGGGCCCAGCTGGAGCACAGATACGCAGTATTTT.